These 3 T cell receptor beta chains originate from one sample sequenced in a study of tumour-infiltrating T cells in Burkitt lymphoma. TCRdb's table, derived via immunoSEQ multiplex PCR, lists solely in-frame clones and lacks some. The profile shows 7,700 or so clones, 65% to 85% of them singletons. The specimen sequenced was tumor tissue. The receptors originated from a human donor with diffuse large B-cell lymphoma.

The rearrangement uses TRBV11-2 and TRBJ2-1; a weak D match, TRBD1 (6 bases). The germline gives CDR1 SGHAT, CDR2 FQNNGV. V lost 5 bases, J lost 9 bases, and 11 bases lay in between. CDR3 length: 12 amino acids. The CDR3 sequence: CASSPARGEQFF. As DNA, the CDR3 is TGTGCCAGCAGCCCGGCCAGGGGTGAGCAGTTCTTC.

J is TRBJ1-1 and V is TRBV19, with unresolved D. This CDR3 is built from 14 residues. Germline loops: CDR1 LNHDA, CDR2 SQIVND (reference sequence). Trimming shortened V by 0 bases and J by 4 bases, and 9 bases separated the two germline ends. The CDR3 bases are TGTGCCAGTAGTATAGATCTCGGTAGCACTGAAGCTTTCTTT. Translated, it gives CASSIDLGSTEAFF. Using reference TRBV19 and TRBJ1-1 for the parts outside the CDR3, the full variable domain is DGGITQSPKYLFRKEGQNVTLSCEQNLNHDAMYWYRQDPGQGLRLIYYSQIVNDFQKGDIAEGYSVSREKKESFPLTVTSAQKNPTAFYLCASSIDLGSTEAFFGQGTRLTVV.

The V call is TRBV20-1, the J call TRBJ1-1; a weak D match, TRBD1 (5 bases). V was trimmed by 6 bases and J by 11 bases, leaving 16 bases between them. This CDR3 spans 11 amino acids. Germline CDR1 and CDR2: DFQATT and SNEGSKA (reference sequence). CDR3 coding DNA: TGCAGTGCCCAGCGGGACCCGGCGGCTTTCTTT. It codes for CSAQRDPAAFF.